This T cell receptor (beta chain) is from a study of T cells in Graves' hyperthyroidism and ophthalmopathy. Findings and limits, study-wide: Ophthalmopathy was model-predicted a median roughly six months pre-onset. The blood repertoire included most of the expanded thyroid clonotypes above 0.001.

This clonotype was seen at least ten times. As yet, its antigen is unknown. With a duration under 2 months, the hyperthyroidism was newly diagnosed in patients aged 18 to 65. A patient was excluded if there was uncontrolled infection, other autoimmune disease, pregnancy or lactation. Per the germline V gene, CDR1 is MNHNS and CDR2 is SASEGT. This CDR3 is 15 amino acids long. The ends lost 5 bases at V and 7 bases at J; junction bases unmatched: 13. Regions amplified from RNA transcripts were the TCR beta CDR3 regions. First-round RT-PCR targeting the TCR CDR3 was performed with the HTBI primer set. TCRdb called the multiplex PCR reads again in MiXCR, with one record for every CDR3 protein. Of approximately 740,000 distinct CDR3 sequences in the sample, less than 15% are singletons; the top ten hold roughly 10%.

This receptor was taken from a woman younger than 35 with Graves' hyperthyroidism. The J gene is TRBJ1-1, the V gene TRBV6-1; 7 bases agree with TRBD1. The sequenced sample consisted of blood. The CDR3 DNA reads TGTGCCAGCAGTTATGAAGGGGTTCCAGGGGGTGAAGCTTTCTTT. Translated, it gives CASSYEGVPGGEAFF.